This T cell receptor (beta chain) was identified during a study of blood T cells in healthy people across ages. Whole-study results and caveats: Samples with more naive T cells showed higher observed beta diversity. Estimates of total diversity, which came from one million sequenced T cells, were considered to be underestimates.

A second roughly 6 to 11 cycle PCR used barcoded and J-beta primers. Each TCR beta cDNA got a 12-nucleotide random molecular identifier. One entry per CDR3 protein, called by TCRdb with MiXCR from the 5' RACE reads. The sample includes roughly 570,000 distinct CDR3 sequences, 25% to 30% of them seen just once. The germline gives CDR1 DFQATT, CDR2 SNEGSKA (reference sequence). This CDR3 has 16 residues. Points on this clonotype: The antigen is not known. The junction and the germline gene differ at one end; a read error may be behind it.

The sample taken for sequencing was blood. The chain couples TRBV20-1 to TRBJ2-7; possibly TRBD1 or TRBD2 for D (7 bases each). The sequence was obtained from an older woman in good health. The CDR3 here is CSASLSGERGKGARFF. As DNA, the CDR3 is TGCAGTGCTAGTCTCTCCGGAGAGCGGGGAAAGGGGGCGCGGTTCTTC.